These 7 T cell receptor beta chains originate from one sample sequenced in a study of shared clonotypes between healthy human individuals. Repertoires were generated with immunoSEQ multiplex PCR, while TCRdb's copy carries only in-frame clones and drops some. The sample holds hundreds of thousands of clones; around 72% are singletons and the top ten take around 1.8%. The source material was memory CD4+ T cells sorted from blood. Subset reported: CD45RA-negative fraction. These receptors originate from a woman younger than 45 in good health.

The V call is TRBV18, the J call TRBJ2-1, with D unclear. The CDR3 runs 12 residues. Germline V CDR1 and CDR2: KGHSH, LQKENI. Between the trimmed V and J ends, which lost 6 bases and 7 bases, there was a span of 10 bases. The CDR3 bases are TGTGCCAGCTCTCTGTCCTCAAATGAGCAGTTCTTC. It translates to CASSLSSNEQFF.

Note on this clone: Other DNA variants within this sample encode the same CDR3. The gene calls are TRBV7-9 and TRBJ2-7; no reliable D call. This CDR3 has 12 residues. Germline CDR1 reads SEHNR; CDR2 reads FQNEAQ (reference sequence). V shed 4 bases and J shed 4 bases, with 8 bases lying between them. The CDR3: CASSSDTYEQYF. The CDR3 nucleotides read TGTGCCAGCAGCTCCGACACGTACGAGCAGTACTTC. Variable domain in full (rest from reference TRBV7-9 and TRBJ2-7): DTGVSQNPRHKITKRGQNVTFRCDPISEHNRLYWYRQTLGQGPEFLTYFQNEAQLEKSRLLSDRFSAERPKGSFSTLEIQRTEQGDSAMYLCASSSDTYEQYFGPGTRLTVT.

The chain couples TRBV20-1 to TRBJ2-7; D is undetermined. Germline values: CDR1 DFQATT, CDR2 SNEGSKA (reference sequence). The ends were cut back, 1 base at V and 6 bases at J, with 7 bases in the middle. The CDR3 is made up of 11 amino acids. CDR3 DNA: TGCAGTGCTAGAGTTCCCAGCGAGCAGTACTTC. This translates into CSARVPSEQYF.

This rearrangement joins TRBV7-9 to TRBJ2-7, with D perhaps assigned TRBD1 or TRBD2 (5 bases each). The CDR3 is 13 residues long. Deletions cut 6 bases from V and 6 bases from J, with 15 bases between. Germline CDR1 and CDR2: SEHNR and FQNEAQ (reference sequence). CDR3 coding DNA: TGTGCCAGCAGTTTGGGGGTTGTCTCCGAGCAGTACTTC. Its protein product is CASSLGVVSEQYF.

The chain links TRBV7-9 to TRBJ2-2, with 9 nucleotides matching TRBD1. Germline V lookup: CDR1 SEHNR, CDR2 FQNEAQ (reference sequence). V dropped 11 bases and J dropped 5; count of bases not matched to a gene: 18. The CDR3 is 17 amino acids. The CDR3 coding sequence is TGTGCCGTAACACCCCCAAACAGGGGGCTATGGACCGGGGAGCTGTTTTTT. Translated: CAVTPPNRGLWTGELFF.

As concerns this clone: This sample also contains other DNA sequences that code for the same CDR3. V usage is TRBV30 and J usage is TRBJ2-5, with D maybe TRBD2 (5 bases). The CDR3 contains 13 residues. From germline, CDR1 is GTSNPN and CDR2 SVGIG (reference sequence). V was shortened by 0 bases and J by 3 bases, with 8 bases between the two germline ends. The CDR3 DNA is TGTGCCTGGAGTGTTTCGGGGAAAGAGACCCAGTACTTC. Protein: CAWSVSGKETQYF.

The rearrangement joins TRBV28 to TRBJ1-5; perhaps TRBD1 as D (6 bases). From germline, CDR1 is MDHEN and CDR2 SYDVKM. This CDR3 has 15 residues. V gave up 7 bases and J gave up 6 bases, with 19 bases separating them. The CDR3 here is CASTLGGDGGQPQHF. The CDR3 nucleotides read TGTGCCAGCACGCTAGGGGGGGATGGTGGTCAGCCCCAGCATTTT.